Listed here are 29 T cell receptor beta chains from one sample, sequenced in a study of T-cell reconstitution after alpha-beta-depleted transplantation in children. A TCRbeta library incorporating unique molecular identifiers was prepared. One entry per CDR3 protein, called by TCRdb with MiXCR from the PCR reads. Among hundreds of thousands of distinct CDR3 sequences, roughly 23% were seen once, and the ten largest hold roughly 13%. The sequencing used PBMCs, mostly from graft donor cells, collected 360 days after TCRalphabeta/CD19-depleted stem cell transplant. The receptor set was obtained from a boy younger than two who had a stem cell transplant for acute myeloid leukemia, so the T cells may come from the graft donor.

This clonotype was counted only a few times. V and J are TRBV7-2 and TRBJ2-1; 13 bases fit TRBD2. This CDR3 comprises 16 residues. CDR1 and CDR2 (germline): SGHTA, FQGNSA. Losses at the gene ends were 5 bases for V and 8 bases for J; bases not matched to a gene: 9. The CDR3 DNA sequence: TGTGCCAGCAGCCCCCGATGGACTAGCGGGGGTTATGAGCAGTTCTTC. Protein product: CASSPRWTSGGYEQFF.

The chain is built from TRBV12-5 and TRBJ2-4, with TRBD1 as a possible D gene (6 bases). The V and J ends lost 2 bases and 0 bases respectively, with 14 bases between them. Germline values: CDR1 LGHNT, CDR2 FRNRAP. The length of the CDR3 is 17 residues. For the CDR3, the DNA is TGTGCTAGTGGTTTGATCGGGACAACACTAGCCAAAAACATTCAGTACTTC. Translated, it gives CASGLIGTTLAKNIQYF.

The chain combines TRBV27 with TRBJ2-3; D is unresolved. This CDR3 contains 16 residues. Germline-derived CDR1 and CDR2 are MNHEY and SMNVEV (reference sequence). Trimming shortened V by 1 base and J by 1 base, and 12 bases separated the two germline ends. The CDR3 coding sequence is TGTGCCAGCAGTTTATATCGCCCCTCGGGCACAGATACGCAGTATTTT. This translates into CASSLYRPSGTDTQYF.

This clonotype was found a few times. The chain employs TRBV20-1 and TRBJ2-3; 8 positions match TRBD2. V lost 4 bases, J lost 1 base, and 10 bases stayed unmatched. From germline, CDR1 is DFQATT and CDR2 SNEGSKA (reference sequence). This CDR3 region has 16 residues. CDR3 protein: CSANSRGLAGTDTQYF. The CDR3 nucleotides read TGCAGTGCTAATTCCCGCGGACTAGCCGGCACAGATACGCAGTATTTT.

There are many counts of this clonotype. This chain links TRBV12-3 or TRBV12-4 with TRBJ1-5, with a possible D match to TRBD1 (6 bases). CDR3 size: 16 residues. V was trimmed by 3 bases and J by 2 bases, leaving 14 bases between them. DNA of the CDR3: TGTGCCAGCAGTTTCGGGAGGGGGGGTGGCAATCAGCCCCAGCATTTT. This sequence encodes CASSFGRGGGNQPQHF.

The chain combines TRBV20-1 with TRBJ1-4; unclear D gene. Germline V gene lookup returns CDR1 DFQATT and CDR2 SNEGSKA (reference sequence). The ends were cut back, 2 bases at V and 6 bases at J, with 10 bases in the middle. The CDR3 contains 13 residues. The CDR3 reads CSARLGADEKLFF. Here the CDR3 DNA reads TGCAGTGCTAGACTGGGCGCAGATGAAAAACTGTTTTTT.

V and J are TRBV7-9 and TRBJ2-7; no firm D call. This CDR3 has 15 amino acids. CDR1 SEHNR and CDR2 FQNEAQ come from the germline V gene (reference sequence). Trimming removed 8 bases from V and 2 bases from J, with 19 bases in between. The CDR3 coding sequence is TGTGCCAGCCTTCCCCTACAAGGAAGGGCCTACGAGCAGTACTTC. Translated, it gives CASLPLQGRAYEQYF.

In this sample, this clonotype turned up many times. The chain joins TRBV6-5 to TRBJ1-2; the match to TRBD1 covers 7 bases. The germline gives CDR1 MNHEY, CDR2 SVGAGI. The V and J ends lost 4 bases and 8 bases, in that order; junction bases with no gene match: 10. The CDR3 covers 14 residues. In DNA form, the CDR3 reads TGTGCCAGCAGTTCCCTCGACAGGGAGAGGGGCTACACCTTC. Translation: CASSSLDRERGYTF.

A few counts support this clonotype. This chain links TRBV11-3 with TRBJ2-7; tentatively, D is TRBD1 or TRBD2 (5 bases each). There are 18 residues in the CDR3. Trimming removed 5 bases at V and 3 bases at J, with 26 bases between. Germline lookup yields CDR1 SGHNT and CDR2 YENEEA. The CDR3 region has the DNA TGTGCCAGCAGCCCTAGCTCTTTGGCACCGGGACGGAACTACGAGCAGTACTTC. As protein: CASSPSSLAPGRNYEQYF. The whole variable domain, filled in from reference TRBV11-3 and TRBJ2-7, reads EAGVVQSPRYKIIEKKQPVAFWCNPISGHNTLYWYLQNLGQGPELLIRYENEEAVDDSQLPKDRFSAERLKGVDSTLKIQPAELGDSAVYLCASSPSSLAPGRNYEQYFGPGTRLTVT.

The chain couples TRBV12-3 or TRBV12-4 to TRBJ2-3, with TRBD2 as a possible D gene (7 bases). Trimming shortened V by 7 bases and J by 7 bases, and 21 bases separated the two germline ends. This CDR3 is built from 15 residues. The CDR3: CASTLGRGGRNTQYF. CDR3 nucleotides: TGTGCCAGCACCCTAGGAAGGGGGGGCCGTAATACGCAGTATTTT.

This clonotype was found many times. The J gene is TRBJ2-3, the V gene TRBV20-1, with D possibly being TRBD2 (6 bases). Germline V gene sequence: CDR1 DFQATT, CDR2 SNEGSKA (reference sequence). The V gene lost 7 bases and the J gene lost 2 bases, with 13 bases spanning the gap. This CDR3 has 13 amino acids. The CDR3 bases are TGCAGTGTCGGCCAGGACTACACAGATACGCAGTATTTT. It specifies CSVGQDYTDTQYF.

The rearrangement joins TRBV6-5 to TRBJ1-1; unclear D gene. CDR3 length: 13 residues. Germline values: CDR1 MNHEY, CDR2 SVGAGI. The ends were cut back, 0 bases at V and 4 bases at J, with 6 bases in the middle. Here the CDR3 reads CASSYSSFTEAFF. CDR3 DNA: TGTGCCAGCAGTTACTCGAGTTTCACTGAAGCTTTCTTT.

The chain couples TRBV14 to TRBJ2-3; possible D gene TRBD2, 6 bases. Trimming cost V 0 bases and J 11 bases, with 12 bases left between them. Germline CDR1 and CDR2: SGHDN and FVKESK. This CDR3 has 13 residues. Here the CDR3 DNA reads TGTGCCAGCAGCCAAGATCTCGGGAGAGGGCAGTATTTT. This codes for CASSQDLGRGQYF.

The chain carries TRBV13 and TRBJ1-1; D may be TRBD1 (5 bases). V lost 1 base, J lost 7 bases, and 16 bases lay in between. The CDR3 totals 15 residues. Germline V gives CDR1 PRHDT, CDR2 FYEKMQ (reference sequence). CDR3 sequence: CASSLDDRGRGEAFF. DNA for the CDR3: TGTGCCAGCAGCTTAGACGACCGGGGAAGGGGTGAAGCTTTCTTT.

CDR3: CAISGLTSGDYNEQFF. CDR3 nucleotide sequence: TGTGCCATCAGTGGGCTGACTAGCGGGGACTACAATGAGCAGTTCTTC. The chain has TRBV10-3 and TRBJ2-1, with TRBD2 matching 11 bases. Germline CDR1 and CDR2: ENHRY and SYGVKD. The CDR3 extends over 16 amino acids. V dropped 4 bases and J dropped 3; count of bases not matched to a gene: 5.

V is TRBV24-1 and J is TRBJ2-2, with D perhaps being TRBD1 or TRBD2 (5 bases each). With 4 bases removed from V and 5 bases from J, the gap between germline ends came to 10 bases. Per germline, CDR1 KGHDR and CDR2 SFDVKD. The CDR3 length is 14 residues. The CDR3 sequence: CATSEPGATGELFF. CDR3 DNA sequence: TGTGCCACCAGTGAGCCCGGGGCTACCGGGGAGCTGTTTTTT.

The chain is built from TRBV7-2 and TRBJ2-7, with TRBD1 identical over 8 bases. The germline V gene has CDR1 SGHTA and CDR2 FQGNSA. This CDR3 comprises 17 residues. V lost 5 bases and J lost 1; bases outside the gene matches: 13. The CDR3 spells CASSAPQAGQVSYEQYF. The CDR3 region has the DNA TGTGCCAGCAGCGCCCCTCAGGCGGGACAGGTTTCCTACGAGCAGTACTTC.

This clonotype has just a few counts. The genes are TRBV20-1 and TRBJ2-5, with 8 bases that match TRBD2. Germline V gene lookup returns CDR1 DFQATT and CDR2 SNEGSKA (reference sequence). The CDR3 is made up of 18 amino acids. V lost 4 bases and J lost 4; bases outside the gene matches: 20. CDR3 in amino acids: CSAKLIAGRSLSGETQYF. In nucleotides, the CDR3 is TGCAGTGCTAAGTTAATAGCGGGGAGGTCTTTATCCGGAGAGACCCAGTACTTC.

The rearrangement links TRBV20-1 to TRBJ2-7; TRBD2 agrees at 10 bases. Germline trimming cut 5 bases from V and 1 base from J; bases unmatched to any gene: 8. This CDR3 is built from 15 residues. Germline CDR1 reads DFQATT; CDR2 reads SNEGSKA (reference sequence). The CDR3 DNA is TGCAGTGCTGGTCCAACTAGCGGGGTTTCCTACGAGCAGTACGTC. This gives the protein CSAGPTSGVSYEQYV.

This clonotype has ten or more counts. The chain is built from TRBV4-3 and TRBJ2-3; no reliable D call. The CDR3 contains 16 residues. V shed 0 bases and J shed 2 bases, with 12 bases lying between them. Germline V gene data show CDR1 as LGHNA and CDR2 as YSLEER. The CDR3 sequence: CASSQDPATHTDTQYF. The CDR3 nucleotides read TGCGCCAGCAGCCAAGATCCCGCGACCCACACAGATACGCAGTATTTT.

This clonotype was seen at least ten times. The V call is TRBV18, the J call TRBJ2-7; D may be TRBD2 (5 bases). The CDR3 has 16 amino acids. The ends were cut back, 3 bases at V and 4 bases at J, with 19 bases in the middle. CDR1 is KGHSH and CDR2 is LQKENI in the germline V gene. The DNA for the CDR3 is TGTGCCAGCTCACCCTTATCGGCGGCGGACTCGTACGAGCAGTACTTC. It yields the protein CASSPLSAADSYEQYF.

In this sample, this clonotype turned up a few times. The rearrangement links TRBV6-5 to TRBJ1-1; D is ambiguous. Per the germline V gene, CDR1 is MNHEY and CDR2 is SVGAGI. This CDR3 comprises 14 residues. V was pared by 0 bases and J by 4 bases, with 9 bases between. CDR3 sequence (DNA): TGTGCCAGCAGTTACTCTCTAAGGGCCACTGAAGCTTTCTTT. It yields the protein CASSYSLRATEAFF.

The genes are TRBV11-2 and TRBJ2-7; 8 positions agree with TRBD1. CDR3 length: 15 residues. The germline CDR1 and CDR2 sequences are SGHAT and FQNNGV. V dropped 4 bases and J dropped 3; count of bases not matched to a gene: 8. DNA of the CDR3: TGTGCCAGCAGCTCGGGACAGGACAGGAACTACGAGCAGTACGTC. Translation: CASSSGQDRNYEQYV.

The V and J genes are TRBV12-3 or TRBV12-4 and TRBJ1-2, with D tentatively TRBD1 (6 bases). The CDR3 covers 19 residues. Trimming left V 3 bases short and J 6 bases short, with 29 bases between. In DNA, the CDR3 is TGTGCCAGCAGTTTCGAATCATCTTATACTGGACAGTCCTGGGATGGCTACACCTTC. It specifies CASSFESSYTGQSWDGYTF.

The chain uses TRBV5-1 and TRBJ2-7, with D perhaps TRBD1 (6 bases). Trimming cost V 0 bases and J 13 bases, with 17 bases left between them. The CDR3 totals 13 residues. CDR1 and CDR2 (germline): SGHRS, YFSETQ. CDR3 in amino acids: CASSLGQGQGHYF. The CDR3 DNA reads TGCGCCAGCAGCTTGGGGCAAGGGCAGGGGCATTACTTC. Full variable domain (remainder filled in from reference TRBV5-1 and TRBJ2-7): KAGVTQTPRYLIKTRGQQVTLSCSPISGHRSVSWYQQTPGQGLQFLFEYFSETQRNKGNFPGRFSGRQFSNSRSEMNVSTLELGDSALYLCASSLGQGQGHYFGPGTRLTVT.

The chain couples TRBV9 to TRBJ1-2; D is undetermined. The CDR3 runs 14 residues. Looked up from germline, CDR1 is SGDLS and CDR2 is YYNGEE. V gave up 0 bases and J gave up 2 bases, with 8 bases separating them. In DNA form, the CDR3 reads TGTGCCAGCAGCGTAGGTGAAGTAAACTATGGCTACACCTTC. This sequence encodes CASSVGEVNYGYTF.

The rearrangement joins TRBV20-1 to TRBJ2-5; TRBD2 is a possible D gene (7 bases). Germline V CDR1 and CDR2: DFQATT, SNEGSKA (reference sequence). V was cut by 0 bases and J by 4 bases, with 30 bases left in between. CDR3 length: 20 residues. DNA for the CDR3: TGCAGTGCTAGAGATCGCAAGGGTGTACGGGGGGCAGCCTTCGGAGAGACCCAGTACTTC. Amino acids: CSARDRKGVRGAAFGETQYF.

To note about this clonotype: A much larger clone sits a single nucleotide away, making a read error possible. The chain recombines TRBV7-9 with TRBJ2-3; tentative D call: TRBD1 (5 bases). The V gene's germline CDR1 is SEHNR and CDR2 FQNEAQ (reference sequence). The CDR3 length is 16 residues. The ends were cut back, 1 base at V and 9 bases at J, with 20 bases in the middle. The DNA of the CDR3 is TGTGCCAGCAGCTTAGGGACAAGTCCCGAACCTACCACGCAGTATTTT. Protein sequence: CASSLGTSPEPTTQYF.

The rearrangement links TRBV6-1 to TRBJ2-5; perhaps TRBD1 as D (5 bases). In germline, CDR1 is MNHNS, CDR2 SASEGT. The CDR3 sequence is 13 residues long. The V end was cut by 5 bases, the J end by 4 bases, with 11 bases between. The CDR3: CASSPRVGETQYF. The DNA for the CDR3 is TGTGCCAGCAGTCCCAGGGTCGGAGAGACCCAGTACTTC.